Listed below are T cell receptor beta chains from one sample, sequenced in a study of blood T cell repertoires in COVID-19. Libraries were prepared by immunoSEQ multiplex PCR; TCRdb keeps only in-frame clonotypes and omits some of them. The sample shows around 300,000 clones, about 90% of them seen only once. Sequenced material: PBMCs or T cells enriched from blood (not recorded which). The receptors shown here come from a woman aged 18 to 35 with acute COVID-19. The CDR3 runs from the conserved cysteine through the conserved F or W. The D gene is left open where the match is weak. Rows give clone size only sometimes, using once, few, many, or a class for an expanded clone.

len: 13
d_gene: NA
abundance: once
j_gene: TRBJ2-1
v_gene: TRBV25-1
CDR3nt: TGTGCCAGCAATCCGGGGTTCTACAATGAGCAGTTCTTC
CDR3aa: CASNPGFYNEQFF

len: 12
d_gene: NA
abundance: NA
j_gene: TRBJ1-1
v_gene: TRBV29-1
CDR3nt: TGCACCTTGGGTGGGGGGAGCACTGAAGCTTTCTTT
CDR3aa: CTLGGGSTEAFF

len: 14
d_gene: NA
abundance: NA
j_gene: TRBJ1-6
v_gene: TRBV11-3
CDR3nt: TGTGCCAGCAGCTTATACCAAGGGGGATCACCCCTCCACTTT
CDR3aa: CASSLYQGGSPLHF

len: 15
d_gene: TRBD1
abundance: NA
j_gene: TRBJ2-1
v_gene: TRBV6-5
CDR3nt: TGTGCCAGCAGTTATACCGGGACAGGGGCGAATGAGCAGTTCTTC
CDR3aa: CASSYTGTGANEQFF

len: 18
d_gene: NA
abundance: NA
j_gene: TRBJ1-5
v_gene: TRBV28
CDR3nt: TGTGCCAGCCGCCCTCCCAGGAGGAAGGCGTTCGGCAATCAGCCCCAGCATTTT
CDR3aa: CASRPPRRKAFGNQPQHF

len: 14
d_gene: NA
abundance: NA
j_gene: TRBJ2-7
v_gene: TRBV7-3
CDR3nt: TGTGCCAGCAGCTTACAGGGAGGCGAGTACGAGCAGTACTTC
CDR3aa: CASSLQGGEYEQYF

len: 15
d_gene: TRBD1
abundance: NA
j_gene: TRBJ1-5
v_gene: TRBV6-5
CDR3nt: TGTGCCAGCAGGGACAGGATAAATAGCAATCAGCCCCAGCATTTT
CDR3aa: CASRDRINSNQPQHF

len: 15
d_gene: NA
abundance: many
j_gene: TRBJ1-5
v_gene: TRBV3-1/TRBV3-2
CDR3nt: TGTGCCAGCAGCCGTGGGCCGGATAGCAATCAGCCCCAGCATTTT
CDR3aa: CASSRGPDSNQPQHF

len: 13
d_gene: NA
abundance: NA
j_gene: TRBJ1-4
v_gene: TRBV28
CDR3nt: TGTGCCAGCAGTTTAGCGATTAATGAAAAACTGTTTTTT
CDR3aa: CASSLAINEKLFF

len: 16
d_gene: TRBD2
abundance: NA
j_gene: TRBJ2-5
v_gene: TRBV19
CDR3nt: TGTGCCAGTAGTTCGGTACTAGCGGGAGCGAAAGAGACCCAGTACTTC
CDR3aa: CASSSVLAGAKETQYF

len: 13
d_gene: NA
abundance: NA
j_gene: TRBJ1-2
v_gene: TRBV9
CDR3nt: TGTGCCAGCAGCGTAGGACAGGACTATGGCTACACCTTC
CDR3aa: CASSVGQDYGYTF

len: 13
d_gene: TRBD1
abundance: NA
j_gene: TRBJ1-2
v_gene: TRBV7-9
CDR3nt: TGTGCCAGCAGCCCGGGACAGGGGTATGGCTACACCTTC
CDR3aa: CASSPGQGYGYTF

len: 14
d_gene: NA
abundance: NA
j_gene: TRBJ1-5
v_gene: TRBV19
CDR3nt: TGTGCCAGTAGTATTTGGGACTCTGGGGGGCCCCAGCATTTT
CDR3aa: CASSIWDSGGPQHF

len: 15
d_gene: TRBD2
abundance: NA
j_gene: TRBJ2-7
v_gene: TRBV5-1
CDR3nt: TGCGCCAGCAGCCCGGGACTAGCGGGAGGGTACGAGCAGTACTTC
CDR3aa: CASSPGLAGGYEQYF

len: 16
d_gene: NA
abundance: once
j_gene: TRBJ1-6
v_gene: TRBV28
CDR3nt: TGTGCCAGCAGTCCTTACGGGGGTCAGGGTAATTCACCCCTCCACTTT
CDR3aa: CASSPYGGQGNSPLHF

len: 14
d_gene: TRBD1
abundance: NA
j_gene: TRBJ2-7
v_gene: TRBV19
CDR3nt: TGTGCCAGTAGTATCGGGACAGGGCAGGCCGAGCAGTACTTC
CDR3aa: CASSIGTGQAEQYF

len: 13
d_gene: NA
abundance: NA
j_gene: TRBJ2-7
v_gene: TRBV5-6
CDR3nt: TGTGCCAGCAGCTTGGGACAGAACTACGAGCAGTACTTC
CDR3aa: CASSLGQNYEQYF

len: 12
d_gene: TRBD2
abundance: NA
j_gene: TRBJ2-3
v_gene: TRBV3-1/TRBV3-2
CDR3nt: TGTGCCAGCAGGGGACTAGCAGATACGCAGTATTTT
CDR3aa: CASRGLADTQYF

len: 12
d_gene: NA
abundance: NA
j_gene: TRBJ2-7
v_gene: TRBV27
CDR3nt: TGTGCCAGCCACGATAGAGGGGGCGAGCAGTACTTC
CDR3aa: CASHDRGGEQYF

len: 15
d_gene: NA
abundance: NA
j_gene: TRBJ2-2
v_gene: TRBV5-1
CDR3nt: TGCGCCAGCAGCTCAGCAGCTAGCGTCACCGGGGAGCTGTTTTTT
CDR3aa: CASSSAASVTGELFF

len: 14
d_gene: NA
abundance: NA
j_gene: TRBJ1-2
v_gene: TRBV28
CDR3nt: TGTGCCAGCAGTTTTAACGGCGGGGCTAATGGCTACACCTTC
CDR3aa: CASSFNGGANGYTF

len: 17
d_gene: TRBD2
abundance: NA
j_gene: TRBJ2-3
v_gene: TRBV7-6
CDR3nt: TGTGCCAGCAGCTATCGACTAGCGGGAGTTGGCACAGATACGCAGTATTTT
CDR3aa: CASSYRLAGVGTDTQYF

len: 14
d_gene: NA
abundance: NA
j_gene: TRBJ2-2
v_gene: TRBV27
CDR3nt: TGTGCCAGCAGACCGACAGCGAACACCGGGGAGCTGTTTTTT
CDR3aa: CASRPTANTGELFF

len: 17
d_gene: NA
abundance: NA
j_gene: TRBJ1-5
v_gene: TRBV3-1/TRBV3-2
CDR3nt: TGTGCCAGCAGCCAAGAGTGGGGGACACAAGGCAATCAGCCCCAGCATTTT
CDR3aa: CASSQEWGTQGNQPQHF

len: 15
d_gene: NA
abundance: NA
j_gene: TRBJ1-3
v_gene: TRBV7-2
CDR3nt: TGTGCCAGCAGCTTCGACAGTCTCTCTGGAAACACCATATATTTT
CDR3aa: CASSFDSLSGNTIYF

len: 14
d_gene: TRBD1
abundance: NA
j_gene: TRBJ1-2
v_gene: TRBV28
CDR3nt: TGTGCCTCATCCCCCGGGCAGGGGGCACATGGCTACACCTTC
CDR3aa: CASSPGQGAHGYTF

len: 16
d_gene: TRBD2
abundance: NA
j_gene: TRBJ2-3
v_gene: TRBV28
CDR3nt: TGTGCCAGCAGTTCGGGACTAGCGGTTGGAACAGATACGCAGTATTTT
CDR3aa: CASSSGLAVGTDTQYF

len: 15
d_gene: NA
abundance: NA
j_gene: TRBJ1-6
v_gene: TRBV25-1
CDR3nt: TGTGCCAGCAGGGTAACCGGTGAAAGGGGTTCACCCCTCCACTTT
CDR3aa: CASRVTGERGSPLHF

len: 15
d_gene: TRBD1
abundance: NA
j_gene: TRBJ1-2
v_gene: TRBV28
CDR3nt: TGTGCCAGCAGTTTAAGGGGACAGGGTCGGGCTGGCTACACCTTC
CDR3aa: CASSLRGQGRAGYTF

len: 14
d_gene: TRBD1
abundance: NA
j_gene: TRBJ1-2
v_gene: TRBV28
CDR3nt: TGTGCCAGCAGTTCCGGGACAGGAGACTATGGCTACACCTTC
CDR3aa: CASSSGTGDYGYTF

len: 14
d_gene: TRBD1
abundance: once
j_gene: TRBJ1-5
v_gene: TRBV28
CDR3nt: TGTGCCAGCAGTCGGGACAGGGGAGGACAGCCCCAGCATTTT
CDR3aa: CASSRDRGGQPQHF

len: 14
d_gene: NA
abundance: few
j_gene: TRBJ2-7
v_gene: TRBV10-3
CDR3nt: TGTGCCATCAGTGAGTCTGACGGGTTTGGCGAGCAGTACTTC
CDR3aa: CAISESDGFGEQYF

len: 13
d_gene: NA
abundance: NA
j_gene: TRBJ2-4
v_gene: TRBV7-2
CDR3nt: TGTGCCAGCAGGCCAAGGGGGGGGAACATTCAGTACTTC
CDR3aa: CASRPRGGNIQYF

len: 12
d_gene: NA
abundance: NA
j_gene: TRBJ1-1
v_gene: TRBV2
CDR3nt: TGTGCCAGCAGTGACGGGGACACTGAAGCTTTCTTT
CDR3aa: CASSDGDTEAFF

len: 18
d_gene: NA
abundance: NA
j_gene: TRBJ1-3
v_gene: TRBV13
CDR3nt: TGTGCCAGCAGCTTAGGCCAGGGACACGTGAGCTCTGGAAACACCATATATTTT
CDR3aa: CASSLGQGHVSSGNTIYF

len: 15
d_gene: TRBD1
abundance: NA
j_gene: TRBJ2-5
v_gene: TRBV15
CDR3nt: TGTGCCACCAGCAGAGGACAGGGTCCCCAAGAGACCCAGTACTTC
CDR3aa: CATSRGQGPQETQYF

len: 14
d_gene: NA
abundance: NA
j_gene: TRBJ2-3
v_gene: TRBV5-1
CDR3nt: TGCGCCAGCAGCTTCGGGGATACGGCAGATACGCAGTATTTT
CDR3aa: CASSFGDTADTQYF

len: 15
d_gene: TRBD2
abundance: NA
j_gene: TRBJ2-7
v_gene: TRBV28
CDR3nt: TGTGCCAGCAGTCTCCTTGGGGGGGGTAGGTACGAGCAGTACTTC
CDR3aa: CASSLLGGGRYEQYF

len: 16
d_gene: NA
abundance: NA
j_gene: TRBJ1-3
v_gene: TRBV10-3
CDR3nt: TGTGCCATCAGTGAGTTTCGCTTGAGCTCTGGAAACACCATATATTTT
CDR3aa: CAISEFRLSSGNTIYF

len: 16
d_gene: TRBD1
abundance: NA
j_gene: TRBJ2-2
v_gene: TRBV9
CDR3nt: TGTGCCAGCAGCGTAGTAGGGTTACAGGGGGCCGGGGAGCTGTTTTTT
CDR3aa: CASSVVGLQGAGELFF

len: 15
d_gene: TRBD2
abundance: NA
j_gene: TRBJ2-7
v_gene: TRBV4-1
CDR3nt: TGCGCCAGCAGCCAAGACCCTAGCGGGAGTAACGAGCAGTACTTC
CDR3aa: CASSQDPSGSNEQYF

len: 14
d_gene: NA
abundance: NA
j_gene: TRBJ2-3
v_gene: TRBV25-1
CDR3nt: TGTGCCAGCAGTGACACGGGGAGAGGAGATACGCAGTATTTT
CDR3aa: CASSDTGRGDTQYF

len: 15
d_gene: TRBD1
abundance: NA
j_gene: TRBJ2-3
v_gene: TRBV5-1
CDR3nt: TGCGCCAGCTACGAGGGACAGGGGAGCACAGATACGCAGTATTTT
CDR3aa: CASYEGQGSTDTQYF

len: 17
d_gene: TRBD2
abundance: NA
j_gene: TRBJ2-7
v_gene: TRBV4-2
CDR3nt: TGTGCCAGCAGCCAAGGTGTCACGGGAGGGAGATCCTACGAGCAGTACTTC
CDR3aa: CASSQGVTGGRSYEQYF

len: 15
d_gene: TRBD1
abundance: NA
j_gene: TRBJ1-4
v_gene: TRBV5-1
CDR3nt: TGCGCCAGCAGCTTTTCCGGGACAGAGAGTGAAAAACTGTTTTTT
CDR3aa: CASSFSGTESEKLFF

len: 15
d_gene: NA
abundance: few
j_gene: TRBJ1-2
v_gene: TRBV28
CDR3nt: TGTGCCAGCAGTTTATTATCCGAAGGGGGGGTTGGCTACACCTTC
CDR3aa: CASSLLSEGGVGYTF

len: 15
d_gene: NA
abundance: NA
j_gene: TRBJ2-7
v_gene: TRBV3-1/TRBV3-2
CDR3nt: TGTGCCAGCAGCCAAGTGAACTCCTACCTTTACGAGCAGTACTTC
CDR3aa: CASSQVNSYLYEQYF

len: 14
d_gene: NA
abundance: NA
j_gene: TRBJ2-7
v_gene: TRBV6-5
CDR3nt: TGTGCCAGCAGTTACGTGGCCACCGCCTACGAGCAGTACTTC
CDR3aa: CASSYVATAYEQYF

len: 15
d_gene: TRBD1
abundance: once
j_gene: TRBJ2-5
v_gene: TRBV5-8
CDR3nt: TGTGCCAGCAGCATAGGGGACAGGGGGATGGAGACCCAGTACTTC
CDR3aa: CASSIGDRGMETQYF

len: 17
d_gene: NA
abundance: NA
j_gene: TRBJ2-7
v_gene: TRBV7-2
CDR3nt: TGTGCCAGCAGCTTAGCGCTTGGACTTTCTCTAACCTACGAGCAGTACTTC
CDR3aa: CASSLALGLSLTYEQYF

len: 16
d_gene: NA
abundance: NA
j_gene: TRBJ2-3
v_gene: TRBV5-1
CDR3nt: TGCGCCAGCAGCTTGGGAGGCTACGGCCCGACAGATACGCAGTATTTT
CDR3aa: CASSLGGYGPTDTQYF

len: 14
d_gene: NA
abundance: once
j_gene: TRBJ1-2
v_gene: TRBV24-1
CDR3nt: TGTGCCACCAGTGATGGGAGGCGGGACTATGGCTACACCTTC
CDR3aa: CATSDGRRDYGYTF

len: 15
d_gene: TRBD1
abundance: NA
j_gene: TRBJ2-1
v_gene: TRBV28
CDR3nt: TGTGCCAGCAGCTCTCCGGGACAGGGGTACAATGAGCAGTTCTTC
CDR3aa: CASSSPGQGYNEQFF